The 9 T cell receptor beta chains presented below share a single source sample, sequenced in a study of blood T cell repertoires in COVID-19. Sequencing was performed with immunoSEQ multiplex PCR; in TCRdb, only in-frame clones are kept and a portion is missing. The repertoire consists of 250,000 to 300,000 clones, with approximately 87% occurring once and the leading ten covering over 4.5%. The sample consisted of peripheral blood. All receptors come from a man between 60 and 70 years old who had recovered from COVID-19.

The chain carries TRBV30 and TRBJ1-1; possible D gene TRBD1, 5 bases. The germline V gene has CDR1 GTSNPN and CDR2 SVGIG (reference sequence). The CDR3 runs 14 residues. V lost 4 bases to trimming and J lost 5 bases, with 17 bases between them. For the CDR3, the DNA is TGTGCCTGGACCCGGCCTCAGGGATTTACTGAAGCTTTCTTT. This gives the protein CAWTRPQGFTEAFF.

The V and J genes are TRBV7-9 and TRBJ1-1; the D is unclear. The CDR3 is made up of 11 amino acids. CDR1 is SEHNR and CDR2 is FQNEAQ in the germline V gene (reference sequence). Trimming removed 3 bases at V and 6 bases at J, with 5 bases between. The CDR3 region is CASSFVSEAFF. The CDR3 nucleotides read TGTGCCAGCAGCTTTGTCTCTGAAGCTTTCTTT.

The chain joins TRBV7-9 to TRBJ2-1; 9 bases fit TRBD2. Germline V CDR1 and CDR2: SEHNR, FQNEAQ (reference sequence). Unmatched junction bases numbered 13, after V lost 4 bases and J lost 6 bases. The CDR3 is 17 amino acids. The CDR3 is CASSSPLGLAPFNEQFF. DNA for the CDR3: TGTGCCAGCAGCTCCCCTCTCGGACTAGCGCCCTTCAATGAGCAGTTCTTC.

This sequence joins TRBV11-3 and TRBJ1-1; D is undetermined. From germline, CDR1 is SGHNT and CDR2 YENEEA. V was trimmed by 6 bases and J by 1 base, leaving 6 bases between them. This CDR3 spans 12 amino acids. The CDR3 DNA reads as TGTGCCAGCAGTCAGGAGAACACTGAAGCTTTCTTT. It translates to CASSQENTEAFF. Using reference TRBV11-3 and TRBJ1-1 for the parts outside the CDR3, the full variable domain is EAGVVQSPRYKIIEKKQPVAFWCNPISGHNTLYWYLQNLGQGPELLIRYENEEAVDDSQLPKDRFSAERLKGVDSTLKIQPAELGDSAVYLCASSQENTEAFFGQGTRLTVV.

CDR3: CATSDSGTGGKLFF. The CDR3 nucleotides are TGTGCCACCAGTGACTCCGGGACAGGGGGAAAACTGTTTTTT. The V call is TRBV24-1, the J call TRBJ1-4; TRBD1 matches at 11 bases. Trimming took 4 bases from V and 10 from J; bases not matched to a gene: 4. Germline CDR1 reads KGHDR; CDR2 reads SFDVKD. This CDR3 comprises 14 residues.

The V gene is TRBV19, the J gene TRBJ2-1; TRBD2 might be the D (5 bases). Trimming cost V 8 bases and J 10 bases, with 18 bases left between them. The germline V gene has CDR1 LNHDA and CDR2 SQIVND (reference sequence). The CDR3 contains 13 residues. As DNA, the CDR3 is TGTGCCAGTTCCCCGATTGTTGGCGGGGAGCAGTTCTTC. It specifies CASSPIVGGEQFF.

This clone occurred a few times. CDR3 coding DNA: TGTGCCAGCAGAGAAACAGGCCGGGGCTACACCTTC. Its protein is CASRETGRGYTF. This chain joins TRBV2 and TRBJ1-2, with TRBD1 as a possible D gene (5 bases). Germline values: CDR1 SNHLY, CDR2 FYNNEI. This CDR3 is built from 12 residues. Deletions cut 6 bases from V and 8 bases from J, with 13 bases between.

With respect to this clone: One end of the junction varies from germline; a read error may be responsible. This chain connects TRBV7-9 to TRBJ2-3, with TRBD2 matching 8 bases. Looked up from germline, CDR1 is SEHNR and CDR2 is FQNEAQ (reference sequence). This CDR3 has 14 amino acids. CDR3 sequence (DNA): TGTGCCAGCAGCCACAGGACTAGCAAAGATACGCAGTATTTT. Its protein is CASSHRTSKDTQYF.

The gene calls are TRBV18 and TRBJ2-1; 7 bases are a match to TRBD1. The J segment lost 7 bases and the V segment lost 3 bases, leaving 15 bases of the junction unmatched. From germline, CDR1 is KGHSH and CDR2 LQKENI. CDR3 length: 17 residues. The CDR3 DNA sequence: TGTGCCAGCTCACCGAGTCGGGACAGCCAAGGGACGAATGAGCAGTTCTTC. Translated, it gives CASSPSRDSQGTNEQFF.